A single sample gave rise to the 10 T cell receptor beta chains below, sequenced in a study of T-cell reconstitution after alpha-beta-depleted transplantation in children. It was with unique molecular identifiers that the TCRbeta library was prepared. A single record per CDR3 protein comes from TCRdb applying MiXCR to the PCR reads. The table records 440,000 or so distinct CDR3 sequences, about 45% of them present only once. This material consisted of PBMCs, taken before TCRalphabeta/CD19-depleted stem cell transplant. The source of these receptors is a girl aged 2 to 9 with aplastic anemia, due to receive a stem cell transplant.

V usage is TRBV3-1 and J usage is TRBJ2-7; D is unclear. The CDR3 has 16 amino acids. The germline CDR1 and CDR2 sequences are LGHDT and YNNKEL (reference sequence). V was trimmed by 1 base and J by 2 bases, leaving 15 bases between them. Here the CDR3 reads CASSQAAGLQAYEQYF. The CDR3, as DNA: TGTGCCAGCAGCCAAGCTGCTGGGCTTCAGGCCTACGAGCAGTACTTC.

This chain joins TRBV6-1 and TRBJ1-2, with TRBD1 matching 10 bases. The CDR3 extends over 16 amino acids. Per germline, CDR1 MNHNS and CDR2 SASEGT. J was trimmed by 3 bases and V by 5 bases; bases with no gene match: 9. The CDR3 loop reads CASSLPGQGTDYGYTF. The CDR3 DNA follows: TGTGCCAGCAGTCTGCCGGGACAGGGGACGGACTATGGCTACACCTTC.

This clonotype was seen at least ten times. V is TRBV7-9 and J is TRBJ2-5; D is tentatively TRBD1 or TRBD2 (5 bases each). Trimming took 1 base from V and 5 from J, leaving 11 bases between them. Germline V gene sequence: CDR1 SEHNR, CDR2 FQNEAQ (reference sequence). The CDR3 is made up of 14 amino acids. The CDR3 region has the DNA TGTGCCAGCAGCTTAGTCGGGGCAGGGGAGACCCAGTACTTC. This gives the protein CASSLVGAGETQYF.

This clonotype was counted between two and nine times. CDR3 DNA: TGCAGTGCTAGACCTGACAACACCGGGGAGCTGTTTTTT. Protein: CSARPDNTGELFF. The V gene is TRBV20-1, the J gene TRBJ2-2; D gene ambiguous. The V gene lost 2 bases and the J gene lost 2 bases, with 6 bases spanning the gap. Germline V gene data show CDR1 as DFQATT and CDR2 as SNEGSKA (reference sequence). The CDR3 spans 13 residues.

This rearrangement joins TRBV24-1 to TRBJ2-2, with D unclear. The CDR3 sequence is 12 residues long. Germline V gene lookup returns CDR1 KGHDR and CDR2 SFDVKD. V was shortened by 6 bases and J by 7 bases, with 8 bases between the two germline ends. The DNA of the CDR3 is TGTGCCACCAGTCAAGAAGACGGGGAGCTGTTTTTT. Translating it yields CATSQEDGELFF.

The DNA for the CDR3 is TGCAGTGCTCGCGGGGACCGGGACAGAACGGGCATTCAGTACTTC. It encodes CSARGDRDRTGIQYF. This chain uses TRBV20-1 with TRBJ2-4; a possible D gene is TRBD1 (7 bases). This CDR3 region has 15 residues. CDR1 is DFQATT, CDR2 SNEGSKA, per germline (reference sequence). V lost 5 bases and J 9 bases, leaving 23 bases between the germline ends.

CDR3 protein: CASSLNRDSYGYTF. The CDR3 bases are TGTGCCAGCAGCCTCAACCGGGACAGCTATGGCTACACCTTC. The V and J genes are TRBV3-1 and TRBJ1-2; 7 nucleotides match TRBD1. This CDR3 spans 14 amino acids. Germline CDR1 LGHDT, CDR2 YNNKEL (reference sequence). J lost 4 bases, V lost 4 bases, and 6 bases had no gene match.

There are a few counts of this clonotype. The genes are TRBV18 and TRBJ2-7, with TRBD2 identical over 15 bases. Germline lookup yields CDR1 KGHSH and CDR2 LQKENI. There are 17 residues in the CDR3. The junction had 6 bases not matched to a gene; V was cut back by 0 bases and J by 6 bases. The CDR3 DNA follows: TGTGCCAGCTCACCACCAGGACTAGCGGGAGGGCCTCGCGAGCAGTACTTC. Protein product: CASSPPGLAGGPREQYF.

This sequence joins TRBV28 and TRBJ1-1; D call uncertain. Germline V lookup: CDR1 MDHEN, CDR2 SYDVKM. Trimming left V 7 bases short and J 1 base short, with 7 bases between. The CDR3 is 12 residues long. The CDR3 coding sequence is TGTGCCAGCATGGTCCGGAACACTGAAGCTTTCTTT. Its protein is CASMVRNTEAFF.

The V call is TRBV5-1, the J call TRBJ1-1, with D perhaps TRBD1 (6 bases). Germline lookup yields CDR1 SGHRS and CDR2 YFSETQ. V was cut by 0 bases and J by 4 bases, with 13 bases left in between. This CDR3 has 15 amino acids. The CDR3 DNA is TGCGCCAGCAGCTTGGCGCCAGGGGAAGGCACTGAAGCTTTCTTT. Its translation: CASSLAPGEGTEAFF.